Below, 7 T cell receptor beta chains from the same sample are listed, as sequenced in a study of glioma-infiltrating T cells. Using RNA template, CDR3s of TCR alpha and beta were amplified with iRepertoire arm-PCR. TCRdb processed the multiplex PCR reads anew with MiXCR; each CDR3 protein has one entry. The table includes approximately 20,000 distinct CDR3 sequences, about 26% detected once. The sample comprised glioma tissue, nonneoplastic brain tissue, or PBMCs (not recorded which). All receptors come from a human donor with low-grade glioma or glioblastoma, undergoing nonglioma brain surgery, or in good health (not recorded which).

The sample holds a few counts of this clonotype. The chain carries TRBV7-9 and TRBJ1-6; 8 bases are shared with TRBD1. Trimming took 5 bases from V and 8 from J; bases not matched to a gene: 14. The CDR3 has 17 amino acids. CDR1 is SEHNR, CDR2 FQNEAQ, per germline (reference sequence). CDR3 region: CASSQEEDRERDSPLHF. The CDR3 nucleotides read TGTGCCAGCAGCCAAGAGGAGGACAGGGAAAGGGATTCACCCCTCCACTTT. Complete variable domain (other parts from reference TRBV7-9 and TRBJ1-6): DTGVSQNPRHKITKRGQNVTFRCDPISEHNRLYWYRQTLGQGPEFLTYFQNEAQLEKSRLLSDRFSAERPKGSFSTLEIQRTEQGDSAMYLCASSQEEDRERDSPLHFGNGTRLTVT.

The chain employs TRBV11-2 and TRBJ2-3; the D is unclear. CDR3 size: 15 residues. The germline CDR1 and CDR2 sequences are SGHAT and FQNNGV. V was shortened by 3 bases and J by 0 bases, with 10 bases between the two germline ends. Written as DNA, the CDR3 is TGTGCCAGCAGCTTTCTAACTTATAGCACAGATACGCAGTATTTT. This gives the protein CASSFLTYSTDTQYF.

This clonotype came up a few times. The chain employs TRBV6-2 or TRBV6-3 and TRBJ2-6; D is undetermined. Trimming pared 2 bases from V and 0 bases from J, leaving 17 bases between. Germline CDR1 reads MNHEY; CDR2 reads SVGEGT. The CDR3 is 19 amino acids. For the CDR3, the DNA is TGTGCCAGCAGTTACCCCTCTTATATGGGCAACTCTGGGGCCAACGTCCTGACTTTC. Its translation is CASSYPSYMGNSGANVLTF.

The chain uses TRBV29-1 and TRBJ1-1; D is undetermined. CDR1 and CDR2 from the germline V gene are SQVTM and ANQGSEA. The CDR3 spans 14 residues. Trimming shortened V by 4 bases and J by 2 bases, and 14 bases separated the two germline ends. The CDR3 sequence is CSVGRQEGNTEAFF. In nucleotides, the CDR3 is TGCAGCGTTGGGAGGCAGGAGGGAAACACTGAAGCTTTCTTT.

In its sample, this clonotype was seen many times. CDR3 coding DNA: TGTGCCACCAGATCAGCGACAGGGGACCACGAGCAGTACTTC. Translating gives CATRSATGDHEQYF. V usage is TRBV24-1 and J usage is TRBJ2-7, with 8 bases identical to TRBD1. The ends lost 7 bases at V and 5 bases at J; junction bases unmatched: 9. The germline gives CDR1 KGHDR, CDR2 SFDVKD. There are 14 residues in the CDR3.

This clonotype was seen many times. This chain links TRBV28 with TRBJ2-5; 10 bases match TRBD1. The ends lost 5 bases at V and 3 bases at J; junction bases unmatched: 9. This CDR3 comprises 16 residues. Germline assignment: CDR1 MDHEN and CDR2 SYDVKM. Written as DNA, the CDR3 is TGTGCCAGCAGTCACCATACCGGGACAGGGGAAGAGACCCAGTACTTC. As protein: CASSHHTGTGEETQYF.

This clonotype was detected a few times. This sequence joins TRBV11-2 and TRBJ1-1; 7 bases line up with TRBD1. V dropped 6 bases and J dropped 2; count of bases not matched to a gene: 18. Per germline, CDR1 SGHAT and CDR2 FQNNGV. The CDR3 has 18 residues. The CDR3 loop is CASRKRSVRDRENTEAFF. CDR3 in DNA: TGTGCCAGCAGAAAGAGGTCGGTGCGGGACAGAGAAAACACTGAAGCTTTCTTT.